This T cell receptor beta chain is drawn from a study of blood T cell repertoires in COVID-19. Study-level information: COVID-19 samples, acute and convalescent, were from the United States, Italy and Spain.

Original analysis: Estimation of nucleated cell counts was performed using reference gene primer amplification. Sequencing used immunoSEQ multiplex PCR; TCRdb keeps in-frame clones, though not all of them. From that table come the V and J calls and clone size; the DNA was used to work out D and trimming. The sample lists under 400,000 clones, around 89% occurring once. This CDR3 spans 15 amino acids. The J segment lost 5 bases and the V segment lost 4 bases, leaving 7 bases of the junction unmatched. The germline CDR1 and CDR2 sequences are MNHEY and SVGAGI. The receptor's source is a man between 18 and 35 years old with active or convalescent COVID-19. The sample taken for sequencing was peripheral blood. The chain employs TRBV6-5 and TRBJ1-2, with 10 bases lining up with TRBD1. The chain's CDR3 is CASSSIWTGGYGYTF. The DNA of the CDR3 is TGTGCCAGCAGTTCAATCTGGACAGGGGGTTATGGCTACACCTTC.